The subject of this entry is one T cell receptor (beta chain). Libraries were prepared by immunoSEQ multiplex PCR; TCRdb keeps only in-frame clonotypes and omits some of them. The data show 80,000 or so clones, with about 93% seen just once and more than 1.1% held by the top ten. The entry originates in a study of human versus mouse CDR3 diversity and MHC coevolution. Study information: Each sample yielded about 5.5 x 10^6 to 1.7 x 10^7 valid reads.

CDR3 length: 16 amino acids. Germline CDR1 and CDR2: GTSNPN and SVGIG (reference sequence). The J segment lost 7 bases and the V segment lost 2 bases, leaving 10 bases of the junction unmatched. The sequencing input was naive CD4+ T cells from blood. Specified subset: CD45RO-negative CD62L-positive naive CD4 T cells. The clonotype originates from a person between 30 and 69 years old in good health. The chain joins TRBV30 to TRBJ2-2; 10 positions match TRBD2. The CDR3 here is CAWSKNLAGESGELFF. CDR3 in DNA: TGTGCCTGGAGTAAGAACCTAGCGGGAGAGAGCGGGGAGCTGTTTTTT.